This T cell receptor beta chain was sequenced for a study of blood T cell repertoires in COVID-19. Study background: Two negative PCRs, clearance, or symptom resolution were required of recovered Cohort 3 donors.

The V gene end was trimmed by 5 bases and the J gene end by 1 base; junction bases not matched to a gene: 4. This CDR3 has 15 amino acids. The germline gives CDR1 SEHNR, CDR2 FQNEAQ (reference sequence). Individuals aged roughly 18 to 95 years were recruited from 20 to 25 US areas. Generated by immunoSEQ multiplex PCR, the TCRdb table keeps only in-frame clones and is missing some. The sample consists of roughly 150,000 clones, 79% of them appearing once. Sequenced sample: PBMCs or T cells enriched from blood (not recorded which). The TCR sequence derives from a woman aged 70-85 years in a cohort exposed to, infected with or recovered from COVID-19 (not recorded which). The chain links TRBV7-9 to TRBJ1-5; 8 bases are shared with TRBD1. For the CDR3, the DNA is TGTGCCAGCAGCCCACAGGGGGGGAGCAATCAGCCCCAGCATTTT. Its protein is CASSPQGGSNQPQHF.